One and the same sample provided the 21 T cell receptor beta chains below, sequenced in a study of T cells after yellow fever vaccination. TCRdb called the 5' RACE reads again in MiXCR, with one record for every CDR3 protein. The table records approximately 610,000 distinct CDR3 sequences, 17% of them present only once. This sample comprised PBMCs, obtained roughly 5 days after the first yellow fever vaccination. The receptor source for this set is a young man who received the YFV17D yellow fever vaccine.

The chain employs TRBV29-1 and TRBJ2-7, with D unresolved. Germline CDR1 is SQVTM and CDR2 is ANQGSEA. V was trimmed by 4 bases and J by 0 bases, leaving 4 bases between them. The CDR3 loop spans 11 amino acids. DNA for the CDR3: TGCAGCGTTGGTACCTCCTACGAGCAGTACTTC. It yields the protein CSVGTSYEQYF.

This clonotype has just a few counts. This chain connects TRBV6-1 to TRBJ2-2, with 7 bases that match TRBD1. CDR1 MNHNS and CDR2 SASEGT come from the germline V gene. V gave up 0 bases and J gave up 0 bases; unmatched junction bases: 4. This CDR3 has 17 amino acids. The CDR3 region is CASSEALGQSNTGELFF. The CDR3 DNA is TGTGCCAGCAGTGAAGCGCTGGGACAGTCGAACACCGGGGAGCTGTTTTTT.

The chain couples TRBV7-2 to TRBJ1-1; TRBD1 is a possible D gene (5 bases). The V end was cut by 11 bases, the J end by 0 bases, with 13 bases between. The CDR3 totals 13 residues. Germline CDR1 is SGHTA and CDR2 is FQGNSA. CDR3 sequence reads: CAWRGSLNTEAFF. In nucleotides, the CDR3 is TGTGCCTGGAGGGGTAGTTTGAACACTGAAGCTTTCTTT.

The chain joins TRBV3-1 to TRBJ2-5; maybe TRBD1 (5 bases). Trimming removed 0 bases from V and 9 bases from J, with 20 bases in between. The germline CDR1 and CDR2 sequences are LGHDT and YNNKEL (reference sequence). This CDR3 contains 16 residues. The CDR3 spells CASSQDAVGRGRAQYF. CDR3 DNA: TGTGCCAGCAGCCAAGACGCGGTGGGTAGGGGCCGGGCCCAGTACTTC.

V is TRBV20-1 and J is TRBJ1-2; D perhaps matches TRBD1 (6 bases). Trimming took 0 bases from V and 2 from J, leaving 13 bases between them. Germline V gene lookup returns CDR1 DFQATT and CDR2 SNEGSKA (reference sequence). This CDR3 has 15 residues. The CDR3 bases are TGCAGTGCTAGAGATCGTGACAGGCCCAACTATGGCTACACCTTC. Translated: CSARDRDRPNYGYTF.

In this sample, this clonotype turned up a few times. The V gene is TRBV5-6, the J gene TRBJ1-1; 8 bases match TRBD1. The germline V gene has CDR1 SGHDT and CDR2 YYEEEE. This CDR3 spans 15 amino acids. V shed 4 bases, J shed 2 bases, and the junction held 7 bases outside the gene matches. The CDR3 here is CASSVLDRANTEAFF. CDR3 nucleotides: TGTGCCAGCAGCGTGCTGGACAGGGCAAACACTGAAGCTTTCTTT.

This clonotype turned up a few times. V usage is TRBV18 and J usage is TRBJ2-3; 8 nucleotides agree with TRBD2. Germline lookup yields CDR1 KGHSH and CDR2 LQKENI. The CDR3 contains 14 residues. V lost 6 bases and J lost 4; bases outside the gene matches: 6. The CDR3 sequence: CASSPGLEADTQYF. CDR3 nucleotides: TGTGCCAGCTCTCCGGGACTAGAGGCAGATACGCAGTATTTT.

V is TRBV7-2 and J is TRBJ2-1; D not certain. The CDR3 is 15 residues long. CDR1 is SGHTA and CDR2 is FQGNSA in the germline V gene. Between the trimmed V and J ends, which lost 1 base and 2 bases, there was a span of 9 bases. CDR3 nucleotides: TGTGCCAGCAGCTTAGAGGTAGTCGCCTACAATGAGCAGTTCTTC. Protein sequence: CASSLEVVAYNEQFF.

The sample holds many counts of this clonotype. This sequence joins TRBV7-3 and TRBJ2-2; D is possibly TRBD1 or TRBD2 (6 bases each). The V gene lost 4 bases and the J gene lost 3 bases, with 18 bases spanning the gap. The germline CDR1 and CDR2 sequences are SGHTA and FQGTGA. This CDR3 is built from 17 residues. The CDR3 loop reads CASSSTLGGEDTGELFF. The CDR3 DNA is TGTGCCAGCAGCTCTACCCTCGGGGGCGAGGACACCGGGGAGCTGTTTTTT.

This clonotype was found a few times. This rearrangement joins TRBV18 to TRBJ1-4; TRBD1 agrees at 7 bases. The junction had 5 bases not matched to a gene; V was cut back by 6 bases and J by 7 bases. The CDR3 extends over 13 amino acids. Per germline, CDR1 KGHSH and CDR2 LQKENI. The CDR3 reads CASSGTVTEKLFF. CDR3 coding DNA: TGTGCCAGCTCCGGGACAGTAACTGAAAAACTGTTTTTT. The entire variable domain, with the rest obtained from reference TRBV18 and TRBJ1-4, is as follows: NAGVMQNPRHLVRRRGQEARLRCSPMKGHSHVYWYRQLPEEGLKFMVYLQKENIIDESGMPKERFSAEFPKEGPSILRIQQVVRGDSAAYFCASSGTVTEKLFFGSGTQLSVL.

The CDR3 spells CSAREAPETQYF. The DNA of the CDR3 is TGCAGTGCTAGAGAGGCCCCGGAGACCCAGTACTTC. V usage is TRBV20-1 and J usage is TRBJ2-5; D ambiguous. V was shortened by 0 bases and J by 5 bases, with 7 bases between the two germline ends. Germline loops: CDR1 DFQATT, CDR2 SNEGSKA (reference sequence). The CDR3 is 12 amino acids.

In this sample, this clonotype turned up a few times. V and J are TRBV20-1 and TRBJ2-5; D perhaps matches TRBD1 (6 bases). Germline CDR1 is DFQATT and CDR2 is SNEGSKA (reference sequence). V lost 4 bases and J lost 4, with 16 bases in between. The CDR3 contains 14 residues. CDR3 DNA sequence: TGCAGTGCTACATTACAGGGCCCAACAGAGACCCAGTACTTC. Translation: CSATLQGPTETQYF.

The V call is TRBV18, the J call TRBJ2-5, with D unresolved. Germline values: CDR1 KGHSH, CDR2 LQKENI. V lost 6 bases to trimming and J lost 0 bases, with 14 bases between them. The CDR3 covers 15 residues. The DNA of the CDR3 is TGTGCCAGCTCTCGCATGGACGGAAACCAAGAGACCCAGTACTTC. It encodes CASSRMDGNQETQYF. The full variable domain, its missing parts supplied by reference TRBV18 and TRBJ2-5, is NAGVMQNPRHLVRRRGQEARLRCSPMKGHSHVYWYRQLPEEGLKFMVYLQKENIIDESGMPKERFSAEFPKEGPSILRIQQVVRGDSAAYFCASSRMDGNQETQYFGPGTRLLVL.

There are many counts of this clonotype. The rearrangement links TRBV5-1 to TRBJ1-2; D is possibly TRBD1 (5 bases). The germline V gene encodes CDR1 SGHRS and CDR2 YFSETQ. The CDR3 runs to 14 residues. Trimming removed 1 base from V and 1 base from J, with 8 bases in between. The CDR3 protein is CASSLTGLNYGYTF. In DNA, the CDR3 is TGCGCCAGCAGCTTGACAGGCCTTAACTATGGCTACACCTTC.

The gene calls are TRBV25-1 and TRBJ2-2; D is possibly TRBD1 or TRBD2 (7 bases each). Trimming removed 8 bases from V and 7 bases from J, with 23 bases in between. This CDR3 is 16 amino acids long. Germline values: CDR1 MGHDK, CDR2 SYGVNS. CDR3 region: CASGSVGGGEIGELFF. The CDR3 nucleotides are TGTGCCAGCGGTTCCGTGGGAGGGGGCGAGATCGGGGAGCTGTTTTTT.

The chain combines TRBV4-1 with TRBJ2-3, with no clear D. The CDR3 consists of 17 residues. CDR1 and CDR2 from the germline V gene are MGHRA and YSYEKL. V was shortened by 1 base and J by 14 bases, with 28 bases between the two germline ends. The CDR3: CASSQGLSGARRYRAYF. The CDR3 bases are TGCGCCAGCAGCCAAGGGTTGTCCGGCGCGCGACGCTATCGGGCGTATTTT.

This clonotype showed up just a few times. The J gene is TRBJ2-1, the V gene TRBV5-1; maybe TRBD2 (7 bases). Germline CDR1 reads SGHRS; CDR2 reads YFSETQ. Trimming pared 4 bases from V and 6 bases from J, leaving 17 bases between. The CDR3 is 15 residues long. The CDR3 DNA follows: TGCGCCAGCAGCCCGGCCCCGGGGGGCTCCAATGAGCAGTTCTTC. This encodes CASSPAPGGSNEQFF.

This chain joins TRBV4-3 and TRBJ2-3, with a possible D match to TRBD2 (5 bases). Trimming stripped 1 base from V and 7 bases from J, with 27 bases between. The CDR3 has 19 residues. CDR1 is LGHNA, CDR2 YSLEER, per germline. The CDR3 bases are TGCGCCAGCAGCCAAGTGGCTGTGGCAGACGCTACTCCGGGGAATACGCAGTATTTT. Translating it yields CASSQVAVADATPGNTQYF.

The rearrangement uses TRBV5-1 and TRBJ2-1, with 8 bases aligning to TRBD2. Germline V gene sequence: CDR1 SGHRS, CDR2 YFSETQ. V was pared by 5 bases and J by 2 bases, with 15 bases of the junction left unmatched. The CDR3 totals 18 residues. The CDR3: CASSLPGGGRTPYNEQFF. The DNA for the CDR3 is TGCGCCAGCAGTCTCCCCGGCGGGGGGCGGACCCCCTACAATGAGCAGTTCTTC. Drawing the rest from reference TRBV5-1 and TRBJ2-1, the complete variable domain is KAGVTQTPRYLIKTRGQQVTLSCSPISGHRSVSWYQQTPGQGLQFLFEYFSETQRNKGNFPGRFSGRQFSNSRSEMNVSTLELGDSALYLCASSLPGGGRTPYNEQFFGPGTRLTVL.

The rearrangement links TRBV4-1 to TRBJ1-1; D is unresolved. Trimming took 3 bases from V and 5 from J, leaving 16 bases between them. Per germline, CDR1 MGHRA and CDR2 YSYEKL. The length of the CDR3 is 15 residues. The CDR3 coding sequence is TGCGCCAGCAGCCACTTTCCCGGGTTGTGGACTGAAGCTTTCTTT. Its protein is CASSHFPGLWTEAFF.

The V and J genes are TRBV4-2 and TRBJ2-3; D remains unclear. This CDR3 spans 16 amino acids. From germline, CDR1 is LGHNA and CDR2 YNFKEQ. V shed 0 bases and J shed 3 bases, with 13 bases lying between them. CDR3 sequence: CASSQDPRSDTDTQYF. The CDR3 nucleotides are TGTGCCAGCAGCCAAGATCCTAGGAGTGATACAGATACGCAGTATTTT.